This record concerns one T cell receptor beta chain sequence. The sample is drawn from a study of blood T cell repertoires in COVID-19. Trimming took off 0 bases at V and 5 bases at J, with 7 bases between the two ends. Germline lookup yields CDR1 SQVTM and CDR2 ANQGSEA. The CDR3 loop spans 12 amino acids. Authors' analysis steps: Nucleated cell counts were estimated from reference gene primer amplification. Here immunoSEQ multiplex PCR was the method, and the copy in TCRdb shows in-frame clones only, minus some. D and trimming were read from the DNA, whereas the V and J calls and clone size are those reported in that table. In the table there are approximately 180,000 clones, 70% to 90% of which are singletons.

V usage is TRBV29-1 and J usage is TRBJ1-1; no reliable D call. The source is a person aged 70 to 85 with COVID-19, enrolled during active disease. Sequencing used peripheral blood. As DNA, the CDR3 is TGCAGCGTTGAAGATCCCCCGACTGAAGCTTTCTTT. As protein: CSVEDPPTEAFF. Variable domain in full (rest from reference TRBV29-1 and TRBJ1-1): SAVISQKPSRDICQRGTSLTIQCQVDSQVTMMFWYRQQPGQSLTLIATANQGSEATYESGFVIDKFPISRPNLTFSTLTVSNMSPEDSSIYLCSVEDPPTEAFFGQGTRLTVV.